The TCR beta chain under discussion was sequenced for a study of response to subunit inactivated influenza vaccine. A word on this clonotype: Its target is unknown.

MiXCR, run by TCRdb on the RT-PCR reads, gives a single entry per CDR3 protein. The sample consists of around 530,000 distinct CDR3 sequences, approximately 10% of them appearing once. The study, taken as a whole, reports: Few additional T cells are recruited per seasonal influenza vaccination, authors suggested.

This TCR was recovered from a man in his fifties or sixties who received an inactivated influenza vaccine. The sequencing here drew on PBMCs from blood, taken on the day of vaccination.

As DNA, the CDR3 is TGCAGTGCTCCCCCTTCCGGGACAGGGGGCTACGAGCAGTACTTC. Amino acids: CSAPPSGTGGYEQYF. The rearrangement joins TRBV20-1 to TRBJ2-7; 11 nucleotides agree with TRBD1. The germline CDR1 and CDR2 sequences are DFQATT and SNEGSKA (reference sequence). This CDR3 has 15 residues. Trimming at V came to 5 bases and at J to 3 bases, leaving 9 bases not matched to a gene.